In its sample, the clone carrying this T cell receptor (beta chain) was seen once. The record originates from a study of shared clonotypes between healthy human individuals. Naive CD8 cells lacked CD45RO and underwent positive selection for CCR7, leaving out terminally differentiated effector memory CD45RA+ cells. The CDR3 sequence is 17 residues long. From germline, CDR1 is SGDLS and CDR2 YYNGEE. The V end lost 5 bases, the J end lost 1 base, and 18 bases lay between the germline ends. Assay used: immunoSEQ multiplex PCR; TCRdb lists only in-frame clones, some missing. The repertoire holds about 2.2 million clones, with roughly 91% as singletons.

Sequencing input: naive CD8+ T cells from PBMCs. The TCR originated in a man between 18 and 29 years old in good health. Some clones in this sample may be carry-over from other donors' samples. This sequence joins TRBV9 and TRBJ2-2; tentative D call: TRBD1 (6 bases). CDR3 sequence (DNA): TGTGCCAGCAGTATAAGCCGTGGCAGGGGGAACACCGGGGAGCTGTTTTTT. Translating it yields CASSISRGRGNTGELFF.